What follows are 4 T cell receptor beta chains derived from one specimen sequenced in a study of T-cell reconstitution after alpha-beta-depleted transplantation in children (dated by TCRdb to between 2015 and 2016). Libraries were constructed by PCR. The sequencing machine was an Illumina HiSeq 2500. To normalize quantification of the TCRbeta repertoire, the TCR libraries were built with molecular barcoding that relied on unique molecular identifiers. TCRdb reanalyzed the raw reads on its own, using fastp at Q25 for trimming and MiXCR for clone calling, and kept in-frame beta chains. Each CDR3 protein appears once, grouped with its most common genes and DNA. This sample is represented by about 540,000 distinct CDR3 sequences; around 19% of them were singletons. Of the sample, around 3.3% falls within the top ten clones. Material: PBMCs from the stem cell graft donor, obtained from the stem cell graft. These receptors originate from a human donor who donated a stem cell graft to a child with acute lymphoblastic leukemia.

The chain recombines TRBV11-2 with TRBJ2-1, with D possibly being TRBD2 (6 bases). The CDR3 spans 14 residues. V was pared by 5 bases and J by 6 bases, with 14 bases between. Germline V gene lookup returns CDR1 SGHAT and CDR2 FQNNGV. The CDR3 here is CASSLFGGFNEQFF. CDR3 bases: TGTGCCAGCAGCCTTTTCGGGGGTTTCAATGAGCAGTTCTTC.

This clonotype was seen more than once but under ten times. The chain is built from TRBV19 and TRBJ1-5; tentatively, D is TRBD1 (6 bases). The CDR3 consists of 15 residues. Germline V gene data show CDR1 as LNHDA and CDR2 as SQIVND (reference sequence). The ends were cut back, 6 bases at V and 1 base at J, with 13 bases in the middle. In DNA, the CDR3 is TGTGCCAGTAGCTTACAGGGCCAGAGCAATCAGCCCCAGCATTTT. Translating it yields CASSLQGQSNQPQHF.

At least ten counts were recorded for this clonotype. The gene calls are TRBV5-1 and TRBJ1-2; 7 nucleotides agree with TRBD1. The J segment lost 3 bases and the V segment lost 4 bases, leaving 9 bases of the junction unmatched. Germline lookup yields CDR1 SGHRS and CDR2 YFSETQ. The CDR3 is made up of 15 amino acids. The CDR3 here is CASSVMGTGDYGYTF. The CDR3 DNA follows: TGCGCCAGCAGCGTAATGGGAACAGGGGACTATGGCTACACCTTC.

The chain links TRBV20-1 to TRBJ2-7; 7 bases fit TRBD2. The CDR3 is 14 residues long. Per the germline V gene, CDR1 is DFQATT and CDR2 is SNEGSKA (reference sequence). V dropped 5 bases and J dropped 2; count of bases not matched to a gene: 9. The chain's CDR3 is CSAATTSGAYEQYF. The CDR3 DNA reads TGCAGTGCTGCGACGACCAGCGGGGCCTACGAGCAGTACTTC.